The entry that follows covers one T cell receptor (beta chain) sequence. What it binds is unknown. The sample contains more than one DNA sequence encoding this CDR3. This entry is derived from a study of cytomegalovirus exposure and HLA in healthy donors. The CDR3 loop spans 13 amino acids. The ends were cut back, 5 bases at V and 5 bases at J, with 9 bases in the middle. Germline V gives CDR1 SGHTA, CDR2 FQGNSA. It was with 60 Vbeta and 13 Jbeta primers that the PCR ran. Sequencing used immunoSEQ multiplex PCR; TCRdb keeps in-frame clones, though not all of them. The table records about 190,000 clones, 65% to 85% of them present only once. Study-level findings and limits: A cluster of highly shared sequence variants was likely a sequencing artifact.

J is TRBJ2-2 and V is TRBV7-2; D may be TRBD2 (6 bases). Material: PBMCs. This receptor was taken from a middle-aged man in good health and CMV-seronegative. CDR3 nucleotide sequence: TGTGCCAGCAGCCCCGGGACTACCGGGGAGCTGTTTTTT. As protein: CASSPGTTGELFF.